This section outlines one T cell receptor (beta chain) sequence together with its context. Its antigen is not identified. The trim removed 0 bases at V and 0 bases at J, leaving 1 base unmatched. CDR3 length: 16 residues. CDR1 is SGDLS, CDR2 YYNGEE, per germline. This sample's time point: neoterminal ileum biopsy at postoperative endoscopy, about 6 months after surgery. These data originate in a study of T cell repertoires in ileal Crohn's disease. About the study: At postoperative colonoscopy, neoterminal ileum biopsies were taken as M6.

Regarding the study as a whole: Clonality above 26.8% at surgery always came with endoscopic recurrence. Compared with CD4 T cells, sorted CD8 cells carried more expanded clones.

Profiling relied on immunoSEQ multiplex PCR, and the TCRdb table lists in-frame clones only, not all of them. The data contain tens of thousands of clones, roughly 89% of them singletons. Sequencing was done on a sample of ileal tissue. The rearrangement joins TRBV9 to TRBJ2-1; 9 nucleotides align to TRBD2. The clonotype was recovered from an adult with Crohn's disease. CDR3 amino acids: CASSVGSGGSYNEQFF. DNA for the CDR3: TGTGCCAGCAGCGTAGGTAGCGGGGGCTCCTACAATGAGCAGTTCTTC.